These T cell receptor beta chains were read from a single sample in a study of cytomegalovirus exposure and HLA in healthy donors. Clones were sequenced by immunoSEQ multiplex PCR, and TCRdb holds only the in-frame ones, with some missing. The sample has roughly 100,000 clones; roughly 79% are singletons. Sequencing was done on a sample of PBMCs. These receptors were collected from a man aged 50 to 59 in good health and CMV-seropositive. CDR3s include the opening cysteine and the closing phenylalanine or tryptophan. D genes are given only for firm matches. Expanded clones are given a class, and other clones once, few, many or no size at all.

J: TRBJ2-7; size: -; D: -; V: TRBV2; DNA: TGTGCCAGCACCCTGATGGGAGCCCCTTACGAGCAGTACTTC; CDR3: CASTLMGAPYEQYF
J: TRBJ2-3; size: few; D: TRBD1; V: TRBV18; DNA: TGTGCCAGCTCACTCGGGACAGGGGTTTCTGCTAGCACAGATACGCAGTATTTT; CDR3: CASSLGTGVSASTDTQYF
J: TRBJ2-1; size: -; D: TRBD2; V: TRBV9; DNA: TGTGCCAGCAGCGCTAGGACTAGCGGGATGAATGAGCAGTTCTTC; CDR3: CASSARTSGMNEQFF
J: TRBJ1-3; size: few; D: -; V: TRBV2; DNA: TGTGCCAGCATTCGGGAAAGCTCTGGAAACACCATATATTTT; CDR3: CASIRESSGNTIYF
J: TRBJ1-4; size: -; D: -; V: TRBV5-1; DNA: TGCGCCAGCGCACCCGATAATCAGGGCAACGGTGAAAAACTGTTTTTT; CDR3: CASAPDNQGNGEKLFF
J: TRBJ2-7; size: few; D: TRBD1; V: TRBV10-2; DNA: TGCGCCAGCAGTGAGCCGGGACAGGGGACCCACGAGCAGTACTTC; CDR3: CASSEPGQGTHEQYF
J: TRBJ2-5; size: -; D: TRBD2; V: TRBV7-7; DNA: TGTGCCAGCAGCTTCCTAGCGGGTCCACAAGAGACCCAGTACTTC; CDR3: CASSFLAGPQETQYF
J: TRBJ1-1; size: -; D: -; V: TRBV28; DNA: TGTGCCAGCAGTTTCTTTAAGGGGATCACTGAAGCTTTCTTT; CDR3: CASSFFKGITEAFF
J: TRBJ2-7; size: -; D: -; V: TRBV6-1; DNA: TGTGCCACTCTCCTCCAACCGGGACACTCCTACGAGCAGTACTTC; CDR3: CATLLQPGHSYEQYF
J: TRBJ2-7; size: few; D: -; V: TRBV6-5; DNA: TGTGCCAGCAGTGAACAGGGTTACGAGCAGTACTTC; CDR3: CASSEQGYEQYF
J: TRBJ1-1; size: -; D: TRBD1; V: TRBV5-1; DNA: TGCGCCAGCAGCATCGGGTCCGGGACAGGGACCCACCGGACTGAAGCTTTCTTT; CDR3: CASSIGSGTGTHRTEAFF
J: TRBJ2-3; size: few; D: TRBD2; V: TRBV5-6; DNA: TGTGCCAGCAGCTTGAGGGCATCTAGCGGGAGGACAGATACGCAGTATTTT; CDR3: CASSLRASSGRTDTQYF
J: TRBJ2-7; size: -; D: -; V: TRBV6-1; DNA: TGTGCCAGCAGTCGCACGACAGGCAGCTCCTACGAGCAGTACTTC; CDR3: CASSRTTGSSYEQYF
J: TRBJ2-3; size: -; D: TRBD1; V: TRBV28; DNA: TGTGCCAGCAGTCCGGGGACAGCCAGCACAGATACGCAGTATTTT; CDR3: CASSPGTASTDTQYF
J: TRBJ1-4; size: once; D: TRBD1; V: TRBV7-9; DNA: TGTTCCAGCAGACCCGGGACAGGGAATGAAAAACTGTTTTTT; CDR3: CSSRPGTGNEKLFF
J: TRBJ1-2; size: -; D: -; V: TRBV6-5; DNA: TGTGCCAGCAGTTACCCGACAGGAAGTTATGGCTACACCTTC; CDR3: CASSYPTGSYGYTF
J: TRBJ2-7; size: -; D: -; V: TRBV7-9; DNA: TGTGCCAGCAGCCCGTCCAGGGGATCGGTCTACGAGCAGTACTTC; CDR3: CASSPSRGSVYEQYF
J: TRBJ1-1; size: once; D: -; V: TRBV6-4; DNA: TGTGCCAGCAGTGAACACAGGACCACTGAAGCTTTCTTT; CDR3: CASSEHRTTEAFF
J: TRBJ1-2; size: -; D: -; V: TRBV2; DNA: TGTGCCAGCAGTGAACGTCGGGGTTGCACCTTC; CDR3: CASSERRGCTF
J: TRBJ2-7; size: -; D: TRBD2; V: TRBV6-6; DNA: TGTGCCAGCAGAAACCAGCGGGGTTCCTACGAGCAGTACTTC; CDR3: CASRNQRGSYEQYF
J: TRBJ2-2; size: -; D: TRBD1; V: TRBV11-2; DNA: TGTGCCAGCAGCTTCGGGACAGGGGACACCGGGGAGCTGTTTTTT; CDR3: CASSFGTGDTGELFF
J: TRBJ1-4; size: -; D: -; V: TRBV7-9; DNA: TGTGCCAGCAGCTTGGTGGGAGGGGATGAAAAACTGTTTTTT; CDR3: CASSLVGGDEKLFF
J: TRBJ1-5; size: few; D: TRBD1; V: TRBV6-1; DNA: TGTGCCAGCAGTGGAGTAAGGGACAGGCCTATAAATCAGCCCCAGCATTTT; CDR3: CASSGVRDRPINQPQHF
J: TRBJ2-7; size: -; D: TRBD1; V: TRBV7-6; DNA: TGTGCCAGCAGCTCGGACAGGGCGAGCTACGAGCAGTACTTC; CDR3: CASSSDRASYEQYF
J: TRBJ2-1; size: once; D: -; V: TRBV4-2; DNA: TGTGCCAGCAGCCAAGTCGGTGGGAGTTACAATGAGCAGTTCTTC; CDR3: CASSQVGGSYNEQFF
J: TRBJ2-3; size: -; D: TRBD2; V: TRBV6-6; DNA: TGTGCCAGCAGAACTAGCGGACAATATACGCAGTATTTT; CDR3: CASRTSGQYTQYF
J: TRBJ2-4; size: -; D: TRBD2; V: TRBV4-2; DNA: TGTGCCAGCAGCGATAGCGGGAGTGATACCAAAAACATTCAGTACTTC; CDR3: CASSDSGSDTKNIQYF
J: TRBJ2-7; size: -; D: TRBD2; V: TRBV7-2; DNA: TGTGCCAGCAGCGTACAATCCGGGACTAGCGGATCCTACGAGCAGTACTTC; CDR3: CASSVQSGTSGSYEQYF
J: TRBJ2-7; size: few; D: TRBD2; V: TRBV28; DNA: TGTGCCAGCAGCCGCGGGGGGGGAGAGTCCTACGAGCAGTACTTC; CDR3: CASSRGGGESYEQYF
J: TRBJ2-3; size: -; D: TRBD2; V: TRBV29-1; DNA: TGCAGCGTTGAAGATCCACCGGGACTAGCGGGTCCCCGGGGCACAGATACGCAGTATTTT; CDR3: CSVEDPPGLAGPRGTDTQYF
J: TRBJ1-1; size: -; D: -; V: TRBV2; DNA: TGTGCCAGCAGTGAAAGGGAGGGGAAGAACACTGAAGCTTTCTTT; CDR3: CASSEREGKNTEAFF
J: TRBJ2-1; size: few; D: TRBD1; V: TRBV11-1; DNA: TGTGCCAGCAGCTTCGGACCGGGACAGGGGACCAACAATGAGCAGTTCTTC; CDR3: CASSFGPGQGTNNEQFF
J: TRBJ1-5; size: once; D: TRBD1; V: TRBV2; DNA: TGTGCCAGCAGGGCTGGACAGGTAACGATTCAGCCCCAGCATTTT; CDR3: CASRAGQVTIQPQHF
J: TRBJ1-1; size: -; D: TRBD1; V: TRBV5-1; DNA: TGCGCCACTAAGCAAACGGGACAGGGTCCTGAAGCTTTCTTT; CDR3: CATKQTGQGPEAFF
J: TRBJ2-7; size: -; D: TRBD1; V: TRBV7-6; DNA: TGTGCCAGCAGCCTCCGACAGGGGGCCCACGAGCAGTACTTC; CDR3: CASSLRQGAHEQYF
J: TRBJ1-5; size: -; D: TRBD1; V: TRBV18; DNA: TGTGCCAGCTCCCCAGGTAGGACAGGGCTGATGGGGCAGCCCCAGCATTTT; CDR3: CASSPGRTGLMGQPQHF
J: TRBJ1-1; size: -; D: -; V: TRBV27; DNA: TGTGCCAGCAGTTTAGGGCAGGGAGGGAACACTGAAGCTTTCTTT; CDR3: CASSLGQGGNTEAFF
J: TRBJ2-7; size: -; D: -; V: TRBV28; DNA: TGTGCCAGCTCCGGGTCCCCATACGAGCAGTACTTC; CDR3: CASSGSPYEQYF
J: TRBJ2-2; size: -; D: -; V: TRBV5-4; DNA: TGTGCCAGCAGCTTGGGGACTTTTAACACCGGGGAGCTGTTTTTT; CDR3: CASSLGTFNTGELFF
J: TRBJ2-1; size: -; D: -; V: TRBV5-4; DNA: TGTGCCAGCAGCTATGACAAGTACAATGAGCAGTTCTTC; CDR3: CASSYDKYNEQFF
J: TRBJ2-7; size: -; D: -; V: TRBV29-1; DNA: TGCAGCGTTGTACAGGGGACTCAGCAGTACTTC; CDR3: CSVVQGTQQYF
J: TRBJ2-3; size: -; D: -; V: TRBV6-1; DNA: TGTGCCAGCAAGATGGCGGACTACACAGATACGCAGTATTTT; CDR3: CASKMADYTDTQYF
J: TRBJ2-2; size: -; D: -; V: TRBV7-7; DNA: TGTGCCAGCAGCCCACAGTTTTTCGGGGAGCTGTTTTTT; CDR3: CASSPQFFGELFF
J: TRBJ2-3; size: -; D: -; V: TRBV6-5; DNA: TGTGCCAGCAGTAGCCCCGCGGCAAGCACAGATACGCAGTATTTT; CDR3: CASSSPAASTDTQYF
J: TRBJ1-1; size: -; D: TRBD1; V: TRBV9; DNA: TGTGCCAGCAGCGCCGACAGGGGGCCCTCTGTGAACACTGAAGCTTTCTTT; CDR3: CASSADRGPSVNTEAFF
J: TRBJ2-7; size: -; D: -; V: TRBV5-1; DNA: TGCGCCAGCAGCCAACAGACCTCCTCCTACGAGCAGTACTTC; CDR3: CASSQQTSSYEQYF
J: TRBJ2-2; size: -; D: -; V: TRBV5-1; DNA: TGCGCCAGCAGTCGGACAGTTACCGGGGAGCTGTTTTTT; CDR3: CASSRTVTGELFF
J: TRBJ2-3; size: -; D: TRBD2; V: TRBV5-4; DNA: TGTGCCAGCAGCTTTGGCGGGAGGAGCCGCACAGATACGCAGTATTTT; CDR3: CASSFGGRSRTDTQYF
J: TRBJ2-7; size: -; D: TRBD1; V: TRBV9; DNA: TGTGCCAGCAGCGTAGGGGACAGGGGGATCTACGAGCAGTACTTC; CDR3: CASSVGDRGIYEQYF